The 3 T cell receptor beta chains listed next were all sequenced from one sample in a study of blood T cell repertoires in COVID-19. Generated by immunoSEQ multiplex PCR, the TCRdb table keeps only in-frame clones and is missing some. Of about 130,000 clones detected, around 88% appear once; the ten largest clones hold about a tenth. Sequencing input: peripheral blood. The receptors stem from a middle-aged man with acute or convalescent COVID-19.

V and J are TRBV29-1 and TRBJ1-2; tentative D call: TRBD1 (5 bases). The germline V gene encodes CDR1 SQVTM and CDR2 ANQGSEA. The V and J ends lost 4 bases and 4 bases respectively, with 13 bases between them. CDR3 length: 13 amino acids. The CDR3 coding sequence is TGCAGCGTTGGCCTCGATCAGGGCTATGGCTACACCTTC. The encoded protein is CSVGLDQGYGYTF.

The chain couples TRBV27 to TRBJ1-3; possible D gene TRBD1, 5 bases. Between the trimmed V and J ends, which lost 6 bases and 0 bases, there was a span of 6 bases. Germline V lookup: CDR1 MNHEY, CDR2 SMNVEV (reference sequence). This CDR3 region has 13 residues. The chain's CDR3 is CASRTDSGNTIYF. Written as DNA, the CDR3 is TGTGCCAGCAGGACAGACTCTGGAAACACCATATATTTT.

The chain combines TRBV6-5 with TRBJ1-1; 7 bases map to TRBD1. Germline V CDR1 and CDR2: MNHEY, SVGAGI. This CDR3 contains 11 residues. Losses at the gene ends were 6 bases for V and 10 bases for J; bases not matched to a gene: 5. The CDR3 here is CASSLGGSAFF. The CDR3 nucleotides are TGTGCCAGCAGCCTAGGGGGCTCAGCTTTCTTT.